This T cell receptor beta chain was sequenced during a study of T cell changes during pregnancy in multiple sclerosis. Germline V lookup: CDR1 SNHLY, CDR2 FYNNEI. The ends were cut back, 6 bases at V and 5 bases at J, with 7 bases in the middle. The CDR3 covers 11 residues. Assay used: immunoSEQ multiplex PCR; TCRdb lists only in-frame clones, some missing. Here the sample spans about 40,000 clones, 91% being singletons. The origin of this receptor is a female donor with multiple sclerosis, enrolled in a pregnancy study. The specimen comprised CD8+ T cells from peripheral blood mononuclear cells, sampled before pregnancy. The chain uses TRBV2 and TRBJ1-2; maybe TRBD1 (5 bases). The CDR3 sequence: CASRTDYGYTF. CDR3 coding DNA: TGTGCCAGCAGGACAGATTATGGCTACACCTTC.